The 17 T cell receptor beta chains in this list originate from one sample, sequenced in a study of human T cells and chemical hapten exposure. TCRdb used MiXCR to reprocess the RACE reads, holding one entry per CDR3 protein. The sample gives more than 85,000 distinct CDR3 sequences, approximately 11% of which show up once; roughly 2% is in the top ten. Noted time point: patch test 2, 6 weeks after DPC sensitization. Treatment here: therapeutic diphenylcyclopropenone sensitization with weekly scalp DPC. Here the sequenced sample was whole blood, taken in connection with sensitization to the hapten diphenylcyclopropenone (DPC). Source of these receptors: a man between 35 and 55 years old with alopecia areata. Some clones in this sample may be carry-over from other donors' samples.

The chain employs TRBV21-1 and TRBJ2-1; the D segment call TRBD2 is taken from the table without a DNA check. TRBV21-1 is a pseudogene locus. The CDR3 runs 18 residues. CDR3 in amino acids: CASSKVYKAGDAYNEQFF. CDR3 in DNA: TGTGCCAGCAGCAAAGTCTACAAAGCGGGAGATGCCTACAATGAGCAGTTCTTC.

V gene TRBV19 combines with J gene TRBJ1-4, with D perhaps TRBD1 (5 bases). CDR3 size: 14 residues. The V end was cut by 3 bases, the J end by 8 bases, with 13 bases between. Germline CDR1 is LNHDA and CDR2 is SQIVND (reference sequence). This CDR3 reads CASSMGGMVEKLFF. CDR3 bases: TGTGCCAGTAGTATGGGGGGAATGGTCGAAAAACTGTTTTTT.

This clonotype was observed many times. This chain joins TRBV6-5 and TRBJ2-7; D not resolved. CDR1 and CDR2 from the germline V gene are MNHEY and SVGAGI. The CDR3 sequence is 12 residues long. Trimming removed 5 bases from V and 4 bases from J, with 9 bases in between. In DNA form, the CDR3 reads TGTGCCAGCAGTGCCGAGTGGTACGAGCAGTACTTC. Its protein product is CASSAEWYEQYF.

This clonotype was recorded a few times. CDR3 bases: TGTGCCAGCAGTTTAAAGCAGCCATCCCGGACAGCGCAACCATACTATGGCTACACCTTC. This codes for CASSLKQPSRTAQPYYGYTF. The chain combines TRBV27 with TRBJ1-2; D is possibly TRBD1 (6 bases). The CDR3 loop spans 20 amino acids. The germline CDR1 and CDR2 sequences are MNHEY and SMNVEV (reference sequence). The V end was cut by 2 bases, the J end by 3 bases, with 28 bases between.

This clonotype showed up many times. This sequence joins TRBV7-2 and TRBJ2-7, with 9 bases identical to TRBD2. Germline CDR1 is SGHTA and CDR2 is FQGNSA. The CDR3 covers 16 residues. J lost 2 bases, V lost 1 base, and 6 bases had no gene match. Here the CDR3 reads CASSLEHLAGPYEQYF. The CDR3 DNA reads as TGTGCCAGCAGCTTAGAGCATCTAGCGGGACCCTACGAGCAGTACTTC.

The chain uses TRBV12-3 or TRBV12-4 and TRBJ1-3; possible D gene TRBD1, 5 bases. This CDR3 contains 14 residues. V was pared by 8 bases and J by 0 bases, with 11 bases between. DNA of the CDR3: TGTGCCAGCGGGACCGGGATCTCTGGAAACACCATATATTTT. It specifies CASGTGISGNTIYF.

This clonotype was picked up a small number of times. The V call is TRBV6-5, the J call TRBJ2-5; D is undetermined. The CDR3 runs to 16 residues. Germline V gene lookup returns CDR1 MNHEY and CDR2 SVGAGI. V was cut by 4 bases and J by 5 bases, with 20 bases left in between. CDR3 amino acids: CASSSTTPELSETQYF. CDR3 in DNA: TGTGCCAGCAGTTCCACTACCCCGGAGTTATCGGAGACCCAGTACTTC.

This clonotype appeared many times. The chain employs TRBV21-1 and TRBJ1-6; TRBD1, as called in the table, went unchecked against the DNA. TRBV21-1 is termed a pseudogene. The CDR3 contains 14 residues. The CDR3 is CASSKLRGRQPLHF. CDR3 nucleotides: TGTGCCAGCAGCAAACTTCGGGGCCGCCAGCCCCTCCACTTT.

CDR3: CSARRPITPYEQYF. As DNA, the CDR3 is TGCAGTGCCCGAAGGCCCATCACGCCCTACGAGCAGTACTTC. V usage is TRBV20-1 and J usage is TRBJ2-7; D is ambiguous. The CDR3 is 14 residues long. The V gene lost 6 bases and the J gene lost 2 bases, with 17 bases spanning the gap. Germline CDR1 and CDR2: DFQATT and SNEGSKA (reference sequence).

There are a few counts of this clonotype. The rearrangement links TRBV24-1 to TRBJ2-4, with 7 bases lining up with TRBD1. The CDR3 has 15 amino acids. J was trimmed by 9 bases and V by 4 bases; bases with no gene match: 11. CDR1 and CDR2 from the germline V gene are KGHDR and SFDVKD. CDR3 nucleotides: TGTGCCACCAGTGAAAGGGGGCTGGATGAGGGCATTCAGTACTTC. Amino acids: CATSERGLDEGIQYF.

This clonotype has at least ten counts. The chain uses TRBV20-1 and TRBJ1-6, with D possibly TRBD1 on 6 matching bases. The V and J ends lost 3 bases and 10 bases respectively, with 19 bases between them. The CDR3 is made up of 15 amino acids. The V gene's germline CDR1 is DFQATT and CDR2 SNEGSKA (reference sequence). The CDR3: CSASETGTVGSPLHF. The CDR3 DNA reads TGCAGTGCTAGTGAAACAGGGACTGTTGGGTCACCCCTCCACTTT.

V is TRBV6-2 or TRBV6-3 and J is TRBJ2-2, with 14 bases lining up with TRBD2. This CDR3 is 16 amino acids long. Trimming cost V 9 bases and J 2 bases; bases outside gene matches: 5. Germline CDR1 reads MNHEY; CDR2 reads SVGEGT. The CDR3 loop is CASLGLAGANTGELFF. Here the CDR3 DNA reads TGTGCCAGTTTGGGACTAGCGGGGGCAAACACCGGGGAGCTGTTTTTT.

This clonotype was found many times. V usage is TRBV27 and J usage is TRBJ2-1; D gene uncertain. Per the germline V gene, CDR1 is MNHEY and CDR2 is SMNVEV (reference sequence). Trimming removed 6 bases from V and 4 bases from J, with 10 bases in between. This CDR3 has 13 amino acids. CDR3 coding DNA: TGTGCCAGCAGCCTGGGTTGGTACAATGAGCAGTTCTTC. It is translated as CASSLGWYNEQFF.

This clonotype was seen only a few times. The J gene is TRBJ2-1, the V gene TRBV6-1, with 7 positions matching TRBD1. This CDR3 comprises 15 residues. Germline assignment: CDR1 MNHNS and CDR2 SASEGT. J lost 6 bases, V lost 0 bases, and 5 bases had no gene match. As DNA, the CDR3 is TGTGCCAGCAGTGAAGCGGGGGCAGGGGGCAATGAGCAGTTCTTC. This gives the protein CASSEAGAGGNEQFF.

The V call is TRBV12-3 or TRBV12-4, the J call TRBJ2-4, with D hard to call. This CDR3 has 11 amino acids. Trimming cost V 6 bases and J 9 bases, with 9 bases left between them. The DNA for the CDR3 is TGTGCCAGCAGCTCATCGGTCATTCAGTACTTC. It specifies CASSSSVIQYF.

The DNA of the CDR3 is TGTGCCAGCAGTAAAGGACAGGTCCAAGAGACCCAGTACTTC. This translates into CASSKGQVQETQYF. This chain connects TRBV6-5 to TRBJ2-5; 7 bases agree with TRBD1. J lost 1 base, V lost 5 bases, and 4 bases had no gene match. This CDR3 spans 14 amino acids. The germline CDR1 and CDR2 sequences are MNHEY and SVGAGI.

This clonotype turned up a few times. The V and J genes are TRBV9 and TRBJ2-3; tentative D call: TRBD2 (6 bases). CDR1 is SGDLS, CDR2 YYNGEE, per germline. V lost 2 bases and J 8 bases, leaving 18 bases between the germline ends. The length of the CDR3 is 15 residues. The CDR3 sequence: CASSVWGTGTGTQYF. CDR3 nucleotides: TGTGCCAGCAGCGTCTGGGGGACGGGGACTGGTACGCAGTATTTT.